Below, 13 T cell receptor beta chains from the same sample are listed, as sequenced in a study of blood T cell repertoires in COVID-19. TCRdb's copy holds only in-frame clones and misses some; the assay was immunoSEQ multiplex PCR. The sample lists about 270,000 clones, about nine tenths seen once, with about 3% in the top ten. Sequencing was carried out using PBMCs or T cells enriched from blood (not recorded which). Receptors were obtained from a woman aged 45-65 years who had recovered from COVID-19.

This sequence joins TRBV14 and TRBJ1-2, with D perhaps matching TRBD1 (5 bases). V lost 2 bases, J lost 8 bases, and 18 bases lay in between. This CDR3 is built from 15 residues. Germline V CDR1 and CDR2: SGHDN, FVKESK. CDR3 nucleotide sequence: TGTGCCAGCAGCCAACTCCCCCGCAGGGCTCGCGGCTACACCTTC. It codes for CASSQLPRRARGYTF. Combining the CDR3 with reference TRBV14 and TRBJ1-2 gives the whole variable domain EAGVTQFPSHSVIEKGQTVTLRCDPISGHDNLYWYRRVMGKEIKFLLHFVKESKQDESGMPNNRFLAERTGGTYSTLKVQPAELEDSGVYFCASSQLPRRARGYTFGSGTRLTVV.

V is TRBV7-2 and J is TRBJ1-2, with 9 bases identical to TRBD1. V gave up 1 base and J gave up 1 base; unmatched junction bases: 4. Germline CDR1 reads SGHTA; CDR2 reads FQGNSA. The CDR3 consists of 16 residues. CDR3 in amino acids: CASSLEGQGLNYGYTF. The CDR3 DNA sequence: TGTGCCAGCAGCTTAGAGGGACAGGGACTTAACTATGGCTACACCTTC.

The chain has TRBV6-1 and TRBJ1-1, with D unresolved. This CDR3 is built from 15 residues. Trimming stripped 1 base from V and 5 bases from J, with 14 bases between. Germline values: CDR1 MNHNS, CDR2 SASEGT. In nucleotides, the CDR3 is TGTGCCAGCAGTGAAGTCGGCAGCCCGAGGACTGAAGCTTTCTTT. Amino acid sequence: CASSEVGSPRTEAFF.

This chain joins TRBV30 and TRBJ1-2, with a possible D match to TRBD1 (6 bases). The CDR3 length is 15 residues. Germline V CDR1 and CDR2: GTSNPN, SVGIG (reference sequence). Trimming left V 1 base short and J 4 bases short, with 16 bases between. The CDR3 loop is CAWSAPGHKGYGYTF. In DNA, the CDR3 is TGTGCCTGGAGTGCACCGGGACACAAGGGCTATGGCTACACCTTC.

The chain combines TRBV7-6 with TRBJ2-1; D uncertain. V was pared by 7 bases and J by 8 bases, with 9 bases between. This CDR3 is 11 amino acids long. Germline values: CDR1 SGHVS, CDR2 FNYEAQ. CDR3 DNA: TGTGCCAGCAACCAAGAGGATGAGCAGTTCTTC. This codes for CASNQEDEQFF.

The rearrangement joins TRBV7-2 to TRBJ2-5; 10 nucleotides align to TRBD2. This CDR3 region has 14 residues. Trimming took 5 bases from V and 2 from J; bases not matched to a gene: 2. Germline values: CDR1 SGHTA, CDR2 FQGNSA. The CDR3 DNA follows: TGTGCCAGCAGCAAGACTAGCGGGCAAGAGACCCAGTACTTC. It is translated as CASSKTSGQETQYF.

The V call is TRBV18, the J call TRBJ2-7, with TRBD2 identical over 11 bases. The CDR3 totals 18 residues. Per the germline V gene, CDR1 is KGHSH and CDR2 is LQKENI. Losses at the gene ends were 3 bases for V and 0 bases for J; bases not matched to a gene: 10. Written as DNA, the CDR3 is TGTGCCAGCTCACCGCGACCTCTTCTAGCGGGAGGCTCCTACGAGCAGTACTTC. This encodes CASSPRPLLAGGSYEQYF.

The V gene is TRBV15, the J gene TRBJ2-2; TRBD2 is a possible D gene (5 bases). CDR1 and CDR2 (germline): LNHNV, YYDKDF (reference sequence). The V end was cut by 1 base, the J end by 1 base, with 7 bases between. This CDR3 spans 15 amino acids. In DNA, the CDR3 is TGTGCCACCAGCAGAGGGAGCGGGAACACCGGGGAGCTGTTTTTT. This codes for CATSRGSGNTGELFF.

The gene calls are TRBV5-8 and TRBJ1-5; D remains ambiguous. Per germline, CDR1 SGHTS and CDR2 YDEGEE. Trimming took 5 bases from V and 5 from J, leaving 8 bases between them. There are 12 residues in the CDR3. CDR3 nucleotides: TGTGCCAGCAGTCGACTTTATCAGCCCCAGCATTTT. This sequence encodes CASSRLYQPQHF.

In this sample, this clone turned up a few times. V is TRBV7-3 and J is TRBJ1-1, with no clear D. The CDR3 loop spans 15 amino acids. V was clipped by 2 bases and J by 4 bases, with 14 bases between them. Germline V gene lookup returns CDR1 SGHTA and CDR2 FQGTGA. The chain's CDR3 is CASSLSARAGTEAFF. CDR3 bases: TGTGCCAGCAGCTTATCCGCTCGAGCAGGCACTGAAGCTTTCTTT.

The rearrangement links TRBV9 to TRBJ2-5; 7 bases are shared with TRBD2. In germline, CDR1 is SGDLS, CDR2 YYNGEE. Germline trimming cut 0 bases from V and 5 bases from J; bases unmatched to any gene: 4. This CDR3 comprises 14 residues. CDR3 sequence: CASSVDPGGETQYF. CDR3 in DNA: TGTGCCAGCAGCGTAGATCCGGGGGGTGAGACCCAGTACTTC.

This chain links TRBV6-5 with TRBJ1-1, with 9 positions matching TRBD1. CDR3 size: 13 residues. With V trimmed by 6 bases and J by 5 bases, 4 bases remained unmatched. The germline V gene has CDR1 MNHEY and CDR2 SVGAGI. The CDR3 coding sequence is TGTGCCAGCAGCCGGACAGGGGAAACTGAAGCTTTCTTT. Translating gives CASSRTGETEAFF.

The CDR3 nucleotides are TGTGCCAGCAGTGATAGCCAGAACACTGAAGCTTTCTTT. It translates to CASSDSQNTEAFF. V is TRBV2 and J is TRBJ1-1, with D unclear. V was trimmed by 3 bases and J by 1 base, leaving 6 bases between them. Looked up from germline, CDR1 is SNHLY and CDR2 is FYNNEI. This CDR3 contains 13 residues.